This T cell receptor (beta chain) appears in the sequencing data of a study of blood T cells in healthy people across ages. About the study: Per two T cells, template switching captured roughly one barcoded beta molecule.

Overall study findings and caveats: Calculation of diversity from one million T cells yielded estimates considered to be underestimates. TCR beta diversity, measured per million T cells, fell in a roughly linear way with age.

The CDR3 is 16 residues long. Germline V gives CDR1 DFQATT, CDR2 SNEGSKA (reference sequence). Sample-barcoded 5' priming and a J-beta primer mix drove a second PCR of roughly 7 to 11 cycles. TCRdb re-derived calls from the 5' RACE reads in MiXCR, one entry per CDR3 protein. The data contain approximately 690,000 distinct CDR3 sequences, roughly 41% of them singletons. Ten or more counts support this clonotype. Its antigen is currently unknown. Healthy individuals of Caucasian origin from Russia, aged roughly 6 to 95, served as donors. The receptor's source is an elderly man in good health. J is TRBJ2-1 and V is TRBV20-1, with 9 positions matching TRBD2. The J call may be faulty, since TRBJ2-7 better matches the DNA end. Sequences were obtained from blood. The CDR3 DNA follows: TGCAGTGCTAGTCAAGGCGGGGGGGCCTCCTACAATGAGCAGTACTTC. It is translated as CSASQGGGASYNEQYF.